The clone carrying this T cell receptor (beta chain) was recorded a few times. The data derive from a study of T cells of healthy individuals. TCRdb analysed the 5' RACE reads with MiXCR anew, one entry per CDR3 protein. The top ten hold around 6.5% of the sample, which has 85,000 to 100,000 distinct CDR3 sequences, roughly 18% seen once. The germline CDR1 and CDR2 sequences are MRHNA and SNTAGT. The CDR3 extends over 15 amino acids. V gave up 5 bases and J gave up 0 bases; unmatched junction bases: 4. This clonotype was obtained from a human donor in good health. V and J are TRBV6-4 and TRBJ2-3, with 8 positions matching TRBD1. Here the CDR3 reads CASSQTGGSTDTQYF. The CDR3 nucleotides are TGTGCCAGCAGTCAAACAGGGGGTAGCACAGATACGCAGTATTTT.